What follows are 22 T cell receptor beta chains derived from one specimen sequenced in a study of blood T cells in healthy people across ages (dated by TCRdb to between 2015 and 2016). The method behind the library was 5' RACE. Sequencing instrument: Illumina HiSeq 2500. A second PCR of roughly 7 to 12 cycles was run with a J-beta primer mix and a sample-barcoded 5' primer. TCRdb reran the public reads through fastp at Q25 and MiXCR, keeping productive beta chains. Rows with a matching CDR3 protein are joined into one entry that keeps the most common DNA and genes. Present in this sample are 1.5 million to 2 million distinct CDR3 sequences, 30% to 40% of which were seen just once. The leading ten clones occupy roughly 10% of the sample. The sequenced material came from blood. These TCRs come from a woman in her twenties or thirties in good health.

This clonotype appeared many times. The chain is built from TRBV20-1 and TRBJ2-3, with TRBD2 matching 9 bases. Losses at the gene ends were 6 bases for V and 5 bases for J; bases not matched to a gene: 9. Per the germline V gene, CDR1 is DFQATT and CDR2 is SNEGSKA (reference sequence). This CDR3 has 14 residues. CDR3 loop: CSAQGGGDIDTQYF. In DNA, the CDR3 is TGCAGTGCGCAGGGCGGGGGGGATATAGATACGCAGTATTTT.

The rearrangement joins TRBV7-2 to TRBJ1-4; 10 nucleotides line up with TRBD1. The ends lost 5 bases at V and 7 bases at J; junction bases unmatched: 10. The CDR3 length is 16 residues. Germline-derived CDR1 and CDR2 are SGHTA and FQGNSA. The CDR3 is CASSNPGQGWAEKLFF. The CDR3 coding sequence is TGTGCCAGCAGCAACCCGGGACAGGGGTGGGCTGAAAAACTGTTTTTT.

On this clonotype itself: The final CDR3 position lacks the conserved phenylalanine or tryptophan, pointing to a likely read error. V gene TRBV27 combines with J gene TRBJ1-2, with 10 positions matching TRBD1. In germline, CDR1 is MNHEY, CDR2 SMNVEV (reference sequence). Germline trimming cut 4 bases from V and 4 bases from J; bases unmatched to any gene: 9. The length of the CDR3 is 16 residues. CDR3 nucleotide sequence: TGTGCCAGCAGTTCCTCCGGGACAGGGGACCTCTATGGCTACACCGTC. This translates into CASSSSGTGDLYGYTV.

The chain uses TRBV2 and TRBJ2-1, with 8 bases lining up with TRBD2. With 6 bases clipped from V and 6 bases from J, the junction kept 7 bases outside the gene matches. Germline assignment: CDR1 SNHLY and CDR2 FYNNEI. CDR3 length equals 14 residues. In DNA, the CDR3 is TGTGCCAGCAGGGGCATAAGCGGGAGCAATGAGCAGTTCTTC. Encoded protein: CASRGISGSNEQFF.

J is TRBJ2-3 and V is TRBV4-2; weak D call: TRBD2 (7 bases). The germline V gene encodes CDR1 LGHNA and CDR2 YNFKEQ. The V gene lost 7 bases and the J gene lost 4 bases, with 21 bases spanning the gap. The CDR3 totals 16 residues. The CDR3 nucleotides read TGTGCCAGCAATAGGGGGGGGAATCGGGCACCAGATACGCAGTATTTT. Encoded protein: CASNRGGNRAPDTQYF.

This clonotype was counted only a few times. This chain joins TRBV27 and TRBJ2-2, with TRBD1 matching over 8 bases. The CDR3 has 15 amino acids. After removal of 4 bases from V and 7 bases from J, the junction contained 8 bases not matched to a gene. CDR1 and CDR2 from the germline V gene are MNHEY and SMNVEV (reference sequence). This chain's CDR3 is CASSSQGQGHGELFF. For the CDR3, the DNA is TGTGCCAGCAGTTCTCAAGGACAGGGTCACGGGGAGCTGTTTTTT.

This chain connects TRBV6-2 or TRBV6-3 to TRBJ1-1; unclear D gene. Germline loops: CDR1 MNHEY, CDR2 SVGEGT. CDR3 length: 15 amino acids. With 0 bases removed from V and 11 bases from J, the gap between germline ends came to 19 bases. Here the CDR3 reads CASSYSSGQALEAFF. The DNA of the CDR3 is TGTGCCAGCAGTTACTCATCCGGGCAGGCCCTTGAGGCTTTCTTT.

This clonotype came up a few times. The CDR3, as DNA: TGCAGTGCTACTGGGTATGTCTACGAGCAGTACTTC. Its protein product is CSATGYVYEQYF. V gene TRBV20-1 combines with J gene TRBJ2-7, with no clear D. The germline V and J ends were trimmed by 4 bases and 3 bases, with 10 bases remaining between them. This CDR3 has 12 amino acids. Germline V gene data show CDR1 as DFQATT and CDR2 as SNEGSKA (reference sequence).

CDR3 region: CASSLVAADEQFF. The CDR3 DNA reads as TGTGCCAGCAGCTTAGTGGCCGCGGATGAGCAGTTCTTC. The chain recombines TRBV7-8 with TRBJ2-1; D not certain. The V gene's germline CDR1 is SGHVS and CDR2 FQNEAQ. V was cut by 1 base and J by 8 bases, with 9 bases left in between. The CDR3 runs to 13 residues.

This clonotype was recorded a few times. This chain connects TRBV4-1 to TRBJ1-5; D remains ambiguous. CDR1 MGHRA and CDR2 YSYEKL come from the germline V gene. V lost 2 bases, J lost 7 bases, and 12 bases lay in between. The CDR3 has 14 residues. CDR3 protein: CASSQHSKGQPQHF. The CDR3 coding sequence is TGCGCCAGCAGCCAACATAGTAAGGGCCAGCCCCAGCATTTT.

This clonotype was observed a few times. This sequence joins TRBV20-1 and TRBJ2-1; TRBD2 matches 10 bases. The CDR3 covers 11 residues. The V segment lost 6 bases and the J segment 13 bases; nucleotides outside the gene matches: 6. Germline CDR1 reads DFQATT; CDR2 reads SNEGSKA (reference sequence). CDR3 sequence: CSARTSGPQFF. The CDR3 nucleotides are TGCAGTGCAAGGACTAGCGGTCCACAGTTCTTC.

The genes are TRBV2 and TRBJ2-7; either TRBD1 or TRBD2 may supply D (5 bases each). The germline V and J ends were trimmed by 8 bases and 0 bases, with 11 bases remaining between them. The CDR3 has 13 residues. The V gene's germline CDR1 is SNHLY and CDR2 FYNNEI. CDR3 coding DNA: TGTGCCAGCTGGGACCTCCGCTCCTACGAGCAGTACTTC. Its translation is CASWDLRSYEQYF.

This clonotype has at least ten counts. V is TRBV5-6 and J is TRBJ2-7; 10 bases match TRBD2. Per germline, CDR1 SGHDT and CDR2 YYEEEE. The V and J ends lost 5 bases and 2 bases, in that order; junction bases with no gene match: 4. The CDR3 extends over 14 amino acids. CDR3 loop: CASSLAGAPYEQYF. Here the CDR3 DNA reads TGTGCCAGCAGTCTAGCGGGGGCCCCCTACGAGCAGTACTTC.

The V and J genes are TRBV6-1 and TRBJ2-7; the match to TRBD2 covers 8 bases. CDR1 MNHNS and CDR2 SASEGT come from the germline V gene. Losses at the gene ends were 3 bases for V and 7 bases for J; bases not matched to a gene: 8. The CDR3 extends over 14 amino acids. CDR3 in amino acids: CASSEAAGVGEQYF. As DNA, the CDR3 is TGTGCCAGCAGTGAGGCAGCGGGAGTCGGTGAGCAGTACTTC.

The rearrangement uses TRBV9 and TRBJ2-1, with 10 positions matching TRBD2. Per the germline V gene, CDR1 is SGDLS and CDR2 is YYNGEE. The CDR3 runs to 19 residues. J lost 12 bases, V lost 0 bases, and 21 bases had no gene match. The CDR3 nucleotides are TGTGCCAGCAGCGTAGAGGGGGTTTCGCGAACTAGCGGGACACTAGCGCAGTTCTTC. Translating gives CASSVEGVSRTSGTLAQFF.

This rearrangement joins TRBV27 to TRBJ2-7; tentative D call: TRBD2 (5 bases). The CDR3 spans 14 residues. CDR1 and CDR2 from the germline V gene are MNHEY and SMNVEV (reference sequence). V was trimmed by 1 base and J by 4 bases, leaving 11 bases between them. CDR3 residues: CASSLYGKGYEQYF. In DNA form, the CDR3 reads TGTGCCAGCAGTTTATACGGGAAAGGGTACGAGCAGTACTTC.

The V and J genes are TRBV11-1 and TRBJ2-1; TRBD2 matches 9 bases. The CDR3 runs 19 residues. Trimming removed 4 bases from V and 0 bases from J; junction bases left unmatched: 13. Germline values: CDR1 SGHAT, CDR2 FQDESV (reference sequence). The CDR3 reads CASSWGSWSGGSSYNEQFF. As DNA, the CDR3 is TGTGCCAGCAGCTGGGGCAGTTGGAGCGGGGGGTCCTCCTACAATGAGCAGTTCTTC.

This clonotype has at least ten counts. The CDR3 sequence: CASSSRDREETQYF. The DNA for the CDR3 is TGTGCCAGCAGCTCCCGGGACAGGGAAGAGACCCAGTACTTC. The gene calls are TRBV7-9 and TRBJ2-5, with TRBD1 identical over 9 bases. V lost 4 bases to trimming and J lost 3 bases; unmatched junction nucleotides: 3. The CDR3 contains 14 residues. Germline values: CDR1 SEHNR, CDR2 FQNEAQ (reference sequence). Combining the CDR3 with reference TRBV7-9 and TRBJ2-5 gives the whole variable domain DTGVSQNPRHKITKRGQNVTFRCDPISEHNRLYWYRQTLGQGPEFLTYFQNEAQLEKSRLLSDRFSAERPKGSFSTLEIQRTEQGDSAMYLCASSSRDREETQYFGPGTRLLVL.

This clonotype was recorded a few times. V is TRBV2 and J is TRBJ2-1; D perhaps matches TRBD1 (5 bases). CDR1 SNHLY and CDR2 FYNNEI come from the germline V gene. Trimming removed 7 bases at V and 8 bases at J, with 18 bases between. There are 14 residues in the CDR3. CDR3 amino acids: CASTPRGRRYEQFF. DNA of the CDR3: TGTGCCAGCACCCCTAGGGGCAGAAGGTATGAGCAGTTCTTC.

The V gene is TRBV7-9, the J gene TRBJ2-2, with D unclear. The length of the CDR3 is 15 residues. V was trimmed by 5 bases and J by 5 bases, leaving 15 bases between them. Germline CDR1 and CDR2: SEHNR and FQNEAQ (reference sequence). CDR3 sequence reads: CASSGRSLYTGELFF. CDR3 nucleotide sequence: TGTGCCAGCAGCGGACGGTCATTGTATACCGGGGAGCTGTTTTTT.

This clonotype was observed a few times. This rearrangement joins TRBV10-3 to TRBJ1-2; TRBD1 matches at 8 bases. This CDR3 spans 13 amino acids. Losses at the gene ends were 10 bases for V and 4 bases for J; bases not matched to a gene: 8. Germline V gene lookup returns CDR1 ENHRY and CDR2 SYGVKD. The CDR3 nucleotides are TGTGCCACCGGACAGGGATATGGCTATGGCTACACCTTC. As protein: CATGQGYGYGYTF.

The chain has TRBV7-6 and TRBJ2-2, with TRBD2 identical over 10 bases. Trimming took 1 base from V and 1 from J; bases not matched to a gene: 9. The CDR3 is 19 residues long. CDR1 SGHVS and CDR2 FNYEAQ come from the germline V gene. The CDR3 loop reads CASSLVPAGGIKNTGELFF. CDR3 bases: TGTGCCAGCAGCTTAGTGCCAGCGGGGGGGATAAAGAACACCGGGGAGCTGTTTTTT.